The rows below give T cell receptor beta chains drawn from one sample of a study of T cells in Graves' hyperthyroidism and ophthalmopathy. TCRdb itself ran the multiplex PCR reads through MiXCR, one entry per CDR3 protein. In the table there are approximately 300,000 distinct CDR3 sequences, 16% of which are singletons. Sequenced input: blood. These receptors were taken from a man aged 25-45 years with Graves' hyperthyroidism. Each CDR3 is given with its conserved first and last residue. A D gene is named only where the DNA matches it firmly. Part of the rows lack a size; the others show once, few, many or a class for expanded clones.

>TRBJ2-1|TRBV30|.|many
CAYGDNNEQFF
TGTGCCTACGGGGATAACAATGAGCAGTTCTTC
>TRBJ2-1|TRBV7-9|.|few
CASSHVGTALYNEQFF
TGTGCCAGCAGCCATGTCGGGACGGCCCTGTACAATGAGCAGTTCTTC
>TRBJ2-7|TRBV11-2|TRBD2|many
CASSSGTSGILEQYF
TGTGCCAGCAGCTCAGGGACTAGCGGGATTCTCGAGCAGTACTTC
>TRBJ2-3|TRBV28|.|few
CASSLVRFTDTQYF
TGTGCCAGCAGTTTGGTACGGTTCACAGATACGCAGTATTTT
>TRBJ2-7|TRBV4-1|.|few
CASSQDPGLYEQYF
TGCGCCAGCAGCCAAGATCCGGGCCTGTACGAGCAGTACTTC
>TRBJ1-1|TRBV5-1|TRBD1|few
CASRSGTGGPNTEAFF
TGCGCCAGCCGCTCCGGGACAGGGGGTCCGAACACTGAAGCTTTCTTT
>TRBJ2-7|TRBV12-3/TRBV12-4|.|many
CASSWAGIPYEQYF
TGTGCCAGCAGTTGGGCGGGGATCCCCTACGAGCAGTACTTC
>TRBJ2-1|TRBV7-2|TRBD1|many
CASSSQGTGNEQFF
TGTGCCAGCAGCTCGCAGGGGACAGGGAATGAGCAGTTCTTC
>TRBJ1-2|TRBV29-1|TRBD1|.
CSVERRDRGDYGYTF
TGCAGCGTTGAACGCCGGGACAGGGGGGACTATGGCTACACCTTC
>TRBJ1-1|TRBV25-1|TRBD1|.
CASSGQGRAFF
TGTGCCAGCAGTGGACAGGGACGAGCTTTCTTT
>TRBJ1-3|TRBV6-1|TRBD1|many
CASGDREAGNTIYF
TGTGCCAGCGGAGACAGGGAGGCCGGAAACACCATATATTTT
>TRBJ2-3|TRBV5-4|.|once
CASSLSYGTDTQYF
TGTGCCAGCAGCTTATCCTATGGCACAGATACGCAGTATTTT
>TRBJ2-3|TRBV20-1|TRBD1|.
CSARAPGQGTGGTDTQYF
TGCAGTGCTAGAGCGCCGGGACAGGGGACAGGGGGGACAGATACGCAGTATTTT
>TRBJ1-2|TRBV6-5|.|few
CASSYSDFPLPGRGYGYTF
TGTGCCAGCAGTTACTCGGATTTCCCCTTACCGGGCAGGGGCTATGGCTACACCTTC
>TRBJ1-1|TRBV30|.|many
CAWTRVGRGNTEAFF
TGTGCCTGGACCCGCGTAGGGCGGGGGAACACTGAAGCTTTCTTT
>TRBJ1-1|TRBV18|.|many
CASSPTSTDTEAFF
TGTGCCAGCTCACCGACGTCCACTGACACTGAAGCTTTCTTT
>TRBJ2-4|TRBV5-4|.|.
CASSSALGGNIQYF
TGTGCCAGCAGCTCCGCCCTGGGGGGAAACATTCAGTACTTC
>TRBJ2-1|TRBV5-6|TRBD1|few
CASSPSTGAYNEQFF
TGTGCCAGCAGCCCATCAACAGGGGCTTACAATGAGCAGTTCTTC
>TRBJ2-2|TRBV5-1|TRBD1|.
CAGSRGTGNTGELFF
TGCGCCGGCAGCCGTGGGACAGGGAACACCGGGGAGCTGTTTTTT
>TRBJ2-3|TRBV6-1|.|many
CASSEWDQEGGTDTQYF
TGTGCCAGCAGTGAGTGGGACCAAGAGGGTGGCACAGATACGCAGTATTTT
>TRBJ2-7|TRBV5-5|.|many
CASSLEQGSYEQYF
TGTGCCAGCAGCTTGGAGCAGGGGAGCTACGAGCAGTACTTC
>TRBJ1-5|TRBV2|.|.
CASNGINQPQHF
TGTGCCAGCAACGGGATCAATCAGCCCCAGCATTTT
>TRBJ2-3|TRBV7-9|TRBD2|.
CASSLAAGGPPDTQYF
TGTGCCAGCAGCTTAGCAGCGGGAGGGCCGCCAGATACGCAGTATTTT
>TRBJ2-3|TRBV25-1|TRBD1|many
CASSSPNPDRGLADTQYF
TGTGCCAGCAGTTCCCCGAACCCGGACAGGGGGCTTGCAGATACGCAGTATTTT
>TRBJ2-5|TRBV27|TRBD2|few
CASSLSGGQETQYF
TGTGCCAGCAGTTTATCGGGGGGGCAAGAGACCCAGTACTTC
>TRBJ1-1|TRBV29-1|.|many
CSVADTEAFF
TGCAGCGTTGCCGACACTGAAGCTTTCTTT
>TRBJ1-4|TRBV7-2|.|.
CASSPEGVGRRLFF
TGTGCCAGCAGCCCCGAGGGGGTGGGCAGAAGATTGTTTTTT
>TRBJ2-3|TRBV20-1|.|few
CSAVIAGTDTQYF
TGCAGTGCCGTAATAGCGGGCACAGATACGCAGTATTTT
>TRBJ1-2|TRBV4-2|.|.
CASSQDPLLDGYTF
TGTGCCAGCAGCCAAGATCCGCTTTTGGATGGCTACACCTTC
>TRBJ2-3|TRBV3-1|TRBD2|many
CASSLSAGGTDTQYF
TGTGCCAGCAGCCTCTCTGCGGGAGGCACAGATACGCAGTATTTT
>TRBJ1-2|TRBV9|.|few
CASAMGRQGHYGYTF
TGTGCCAGCGCAATGGGTCGGCAGGGGCACTATGGCTACACCTTC
>TRBJ2-7|TRBV6-2/TRBV6-3|.|.
CASWRRGYEQYF
TGTGCCAGCTGGAGGAGGGGCTACGAGCAGTACTTC
>TRBJ2-7|TRBV6-6|.|many
CASSYGREYEQYF
TGTGCCAGCAGTTACGGCAGGGAATACGAGCAGTACTTC
>TRBJ2-4|TRBV27|.|.
CASIDLAKNIQYF
TGTGCCAGCATTGATTTAGCCAAAAACATTCAGTACTTC